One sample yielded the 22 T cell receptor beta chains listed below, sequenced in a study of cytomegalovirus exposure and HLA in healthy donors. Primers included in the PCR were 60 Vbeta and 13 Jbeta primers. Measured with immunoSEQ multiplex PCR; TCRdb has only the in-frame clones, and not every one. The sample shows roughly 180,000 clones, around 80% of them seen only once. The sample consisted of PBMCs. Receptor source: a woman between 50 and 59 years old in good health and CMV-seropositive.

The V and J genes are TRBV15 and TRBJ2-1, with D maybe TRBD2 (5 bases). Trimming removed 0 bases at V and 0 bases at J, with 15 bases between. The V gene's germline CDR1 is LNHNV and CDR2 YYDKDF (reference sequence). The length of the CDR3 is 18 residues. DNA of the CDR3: TGTGCCACCAGCAGAGACTCTTTGGTAGGGAGCTCCTACAATGAGCAGTTCTTC. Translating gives CATSRDSLVGSSYNEQFF.

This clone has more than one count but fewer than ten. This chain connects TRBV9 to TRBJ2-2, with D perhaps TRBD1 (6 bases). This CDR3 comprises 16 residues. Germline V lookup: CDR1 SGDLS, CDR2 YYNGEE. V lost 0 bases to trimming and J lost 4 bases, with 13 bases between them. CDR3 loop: CASSVAWDIRTGELFF. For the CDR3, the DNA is TGTGCCAGCAGCGTAGCTTGGGACATACGCACCGGGGAGCTGTTTTTT.

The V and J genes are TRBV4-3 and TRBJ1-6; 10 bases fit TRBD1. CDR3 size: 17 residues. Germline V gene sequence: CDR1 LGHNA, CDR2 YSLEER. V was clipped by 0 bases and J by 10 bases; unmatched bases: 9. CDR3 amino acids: CASSQDLDRGLYSPLHF. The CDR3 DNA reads TGCGCCAGCAGCCAAGATCTCGACAGGGGGCTTTACTCACCCCTCCACTTT.

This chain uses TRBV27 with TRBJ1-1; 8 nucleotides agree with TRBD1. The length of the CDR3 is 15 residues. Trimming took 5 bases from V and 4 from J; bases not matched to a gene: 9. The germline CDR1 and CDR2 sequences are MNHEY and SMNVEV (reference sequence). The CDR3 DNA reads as TGTGCCAGCAGTAAGGGGACAGGCCGTACCACTGAAGCTTTCTTT. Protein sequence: CASSKGTGRTTEAFF.

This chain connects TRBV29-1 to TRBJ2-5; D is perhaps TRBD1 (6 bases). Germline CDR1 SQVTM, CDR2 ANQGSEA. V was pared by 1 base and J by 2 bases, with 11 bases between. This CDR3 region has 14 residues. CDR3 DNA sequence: TGCAGCGTTGAAGTAGCAGGGGAGCAAGAGACCCAGTACTTC. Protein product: CSVEVAGEQETQYF.

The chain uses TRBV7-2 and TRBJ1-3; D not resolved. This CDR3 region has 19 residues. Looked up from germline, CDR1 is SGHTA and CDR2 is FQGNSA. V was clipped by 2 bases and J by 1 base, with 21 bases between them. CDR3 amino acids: CASSLSGLTLQDSGNTIYF. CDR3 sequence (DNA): TGTGCCAGCAGCTTATCGGGTTTAACCCTCCAAGATTCTGGAAACACCATATATTTT.

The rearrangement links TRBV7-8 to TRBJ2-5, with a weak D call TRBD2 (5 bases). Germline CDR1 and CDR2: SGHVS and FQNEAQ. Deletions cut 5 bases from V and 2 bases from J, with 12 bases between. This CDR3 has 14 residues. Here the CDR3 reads CASSPQTGQETQYF. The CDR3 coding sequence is TGTGCCAGCAGCCCACAGACGGGGCAAGAGACCCAGTACTTC.

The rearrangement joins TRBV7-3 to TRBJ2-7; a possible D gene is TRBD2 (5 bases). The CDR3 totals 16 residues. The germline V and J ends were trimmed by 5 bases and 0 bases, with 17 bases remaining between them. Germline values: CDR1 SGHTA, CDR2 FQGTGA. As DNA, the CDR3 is TGTGCCAGCAGCCCACTCGGGCGGGCTAGCTCCTACGAGCAGTACTTC. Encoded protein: CASSPLGRASSYEQYF.

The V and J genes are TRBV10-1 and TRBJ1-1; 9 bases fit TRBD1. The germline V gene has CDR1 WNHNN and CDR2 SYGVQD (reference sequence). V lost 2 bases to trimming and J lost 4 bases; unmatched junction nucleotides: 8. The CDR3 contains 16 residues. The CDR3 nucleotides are TGCGCCAGCAGTGAGGGGTGGACAGGGGAGGTCACTGAAGCTTTCTTT. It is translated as CASSEGWTGEVTEAFF.

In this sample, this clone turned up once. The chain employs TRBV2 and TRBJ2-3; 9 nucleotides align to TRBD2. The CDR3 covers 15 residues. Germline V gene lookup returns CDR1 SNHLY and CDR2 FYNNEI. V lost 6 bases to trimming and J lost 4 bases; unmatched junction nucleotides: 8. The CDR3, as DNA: TGTGCCAGCAGAGAACTGGGACTAGCAGCAGATACGCAGTATTTT. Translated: CASRELGLAADTQYF.

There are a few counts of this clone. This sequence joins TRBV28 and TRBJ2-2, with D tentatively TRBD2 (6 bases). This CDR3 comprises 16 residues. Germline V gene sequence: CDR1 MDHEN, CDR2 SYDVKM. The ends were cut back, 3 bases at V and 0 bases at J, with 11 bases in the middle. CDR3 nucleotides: TGTGCCAGCAGTTTGGGACTGGGGGCGAACACCGGGGAGCTGTTTTTT. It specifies CASSLGLGANTGELFF.

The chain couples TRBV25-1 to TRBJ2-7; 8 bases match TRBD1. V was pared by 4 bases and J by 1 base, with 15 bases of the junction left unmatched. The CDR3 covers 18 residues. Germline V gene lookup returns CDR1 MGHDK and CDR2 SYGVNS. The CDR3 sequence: CASSGPAPQGAVSYEQYF. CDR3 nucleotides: TGTGCCAGCAGTGGACCCGCTCCTCAGGGGGCGGTATCCTACGAGCAGTACTTC.

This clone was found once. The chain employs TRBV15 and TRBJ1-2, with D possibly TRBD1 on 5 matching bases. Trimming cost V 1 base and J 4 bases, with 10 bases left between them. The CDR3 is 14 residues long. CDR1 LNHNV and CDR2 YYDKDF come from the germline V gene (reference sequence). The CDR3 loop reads CATSRARAGYGYTF. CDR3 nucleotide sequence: TGTGCCACCAGCAGAGCCAGGGCAGGCTATGGCTACACCTTC.

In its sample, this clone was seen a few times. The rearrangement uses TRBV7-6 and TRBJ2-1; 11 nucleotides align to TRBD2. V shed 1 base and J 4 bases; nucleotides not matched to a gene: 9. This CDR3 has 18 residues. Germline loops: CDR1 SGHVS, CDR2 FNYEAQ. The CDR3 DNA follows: TGTGCCAGCAGCTTAGACCCACCGGGACTAGCGGAGTACAATGAGCAGTTCTTC. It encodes CASSLDPPGLAEYNEQFF.

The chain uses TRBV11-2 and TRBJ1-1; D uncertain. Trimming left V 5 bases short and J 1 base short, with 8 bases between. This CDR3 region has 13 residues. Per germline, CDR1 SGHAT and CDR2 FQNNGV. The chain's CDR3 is CASSPPGNTEAFF. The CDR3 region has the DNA TGTGCCAGCAGCCCCCCCGGGAACACTGAAGCTTTCTTT.

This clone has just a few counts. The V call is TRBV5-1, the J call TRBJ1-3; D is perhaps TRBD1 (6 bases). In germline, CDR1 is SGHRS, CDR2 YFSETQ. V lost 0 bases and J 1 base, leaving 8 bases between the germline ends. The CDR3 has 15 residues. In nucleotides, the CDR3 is TGCGCCAGCAGCTTGGTTGGACAGTCTGGAAACACCATATATTTT. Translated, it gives CASSLVGQSGNTIYF. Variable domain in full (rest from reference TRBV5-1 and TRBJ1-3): KAGVTQTPRYLIKTRGQQVTLSCSPISGHRSVSWYQQTPGQGLQFLFEYFSETQRNKGNFPGRFSGRQFSNSRSEMNVSTLELGDSALYLCASSLVGQSGNTIYFGEGSWLTVV.

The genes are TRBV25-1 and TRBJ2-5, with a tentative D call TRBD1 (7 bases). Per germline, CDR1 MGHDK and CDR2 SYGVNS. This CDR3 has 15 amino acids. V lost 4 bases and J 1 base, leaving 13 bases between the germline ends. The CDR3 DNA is TGTGCCAGCAGTGCATCAGGGGGAGGCCAAGAGACCCAGTACTTC. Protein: CASSASGGGQETQYF.

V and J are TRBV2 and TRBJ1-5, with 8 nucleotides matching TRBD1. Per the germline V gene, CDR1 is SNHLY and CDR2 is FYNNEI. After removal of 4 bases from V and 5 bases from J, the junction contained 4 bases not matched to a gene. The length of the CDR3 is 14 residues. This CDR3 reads CASSGTGRHQPQHF. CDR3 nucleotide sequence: TGTGCCAGCAGTGGGACAGGGCGCCATCAGCCCCAGCATTTT.

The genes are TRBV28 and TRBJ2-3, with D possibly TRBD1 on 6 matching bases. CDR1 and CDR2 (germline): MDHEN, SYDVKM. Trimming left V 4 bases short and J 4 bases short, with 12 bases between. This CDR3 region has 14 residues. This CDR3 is CASSSRGIADTQYF. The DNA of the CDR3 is TGTGCCAGCAGTTCCAGGGGAATTGCAGATACGCAGTATTTT. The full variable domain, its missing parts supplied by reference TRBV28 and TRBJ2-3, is DVKVTQSSRYLVKRTGEKVFLECVQDMDHENMFWYRQDPGLGLRLIYFSYDVKMKEKGDIPEGYSVSREKKERFSLILESASTNQTSMYLCASSSRGIADTQYFGPGTRLTVL.

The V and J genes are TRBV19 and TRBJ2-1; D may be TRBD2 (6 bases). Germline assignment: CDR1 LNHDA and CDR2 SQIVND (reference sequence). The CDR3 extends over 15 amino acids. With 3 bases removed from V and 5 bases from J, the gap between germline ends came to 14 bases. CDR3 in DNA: TGTGCCAGTAGTATCCCACGGGAGTTGAACAATGAGCAGTTCTTC. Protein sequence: CASSIPRELNNEQFF.

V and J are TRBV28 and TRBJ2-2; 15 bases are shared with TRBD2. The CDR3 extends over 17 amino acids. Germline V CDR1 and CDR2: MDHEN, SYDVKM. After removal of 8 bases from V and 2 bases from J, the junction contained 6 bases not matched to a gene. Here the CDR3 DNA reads TGTGCCAGCTCGGGACTAGCGGGAGGAGGAAACACCGGGGAGCTGTTTTTT. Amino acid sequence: CASSGLAGGGNTGELFF.

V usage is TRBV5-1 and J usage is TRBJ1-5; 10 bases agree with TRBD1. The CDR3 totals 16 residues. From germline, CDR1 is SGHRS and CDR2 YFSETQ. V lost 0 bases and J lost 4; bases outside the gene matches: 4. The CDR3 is CASSLGDRGPNQPQHF. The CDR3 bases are TGCGCCAGCAGCTTGGGGGACAGGGGCCCAAATCAGCCCCAGCATTTT.